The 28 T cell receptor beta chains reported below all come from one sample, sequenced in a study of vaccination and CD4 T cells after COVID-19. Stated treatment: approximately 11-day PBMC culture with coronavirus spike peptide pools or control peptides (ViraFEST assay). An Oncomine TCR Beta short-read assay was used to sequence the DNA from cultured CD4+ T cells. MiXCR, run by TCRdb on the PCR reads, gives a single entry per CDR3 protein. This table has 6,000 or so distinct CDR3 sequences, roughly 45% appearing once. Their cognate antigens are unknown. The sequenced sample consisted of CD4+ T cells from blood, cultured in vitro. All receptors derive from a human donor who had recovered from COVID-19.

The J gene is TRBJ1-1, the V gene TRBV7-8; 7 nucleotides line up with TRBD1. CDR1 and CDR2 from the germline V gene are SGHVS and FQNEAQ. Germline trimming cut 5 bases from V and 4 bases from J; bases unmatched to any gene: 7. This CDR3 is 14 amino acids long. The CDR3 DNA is TGTGCCAGCAGCGCTCGACAGGGCCGCACTGAAGCTTTCTTT. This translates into CASSARQGRTEAFF.

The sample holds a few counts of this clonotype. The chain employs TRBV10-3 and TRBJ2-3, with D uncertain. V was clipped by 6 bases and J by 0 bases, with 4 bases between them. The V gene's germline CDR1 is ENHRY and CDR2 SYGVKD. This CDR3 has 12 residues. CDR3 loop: CAIRDSTDTQYF. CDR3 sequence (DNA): TGTGCCATCAGGGACAGCACAGATACGCAGTATTTT.

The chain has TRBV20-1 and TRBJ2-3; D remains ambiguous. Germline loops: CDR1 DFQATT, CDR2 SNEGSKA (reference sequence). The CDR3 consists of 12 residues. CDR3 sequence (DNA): TGCAGCTCTGATGTGGGCACAGATACGCAGTATTTT. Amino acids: CSSDVGTDTQYF.

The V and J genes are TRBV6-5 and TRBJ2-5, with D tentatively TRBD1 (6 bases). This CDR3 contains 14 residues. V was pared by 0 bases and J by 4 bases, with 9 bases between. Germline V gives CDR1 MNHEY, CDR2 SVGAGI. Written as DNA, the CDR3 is TGTGCCAGCAGTTACTCTTCAGGGGTAGAGACCCAGTACTTC. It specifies CASSYSSGVETQYF.

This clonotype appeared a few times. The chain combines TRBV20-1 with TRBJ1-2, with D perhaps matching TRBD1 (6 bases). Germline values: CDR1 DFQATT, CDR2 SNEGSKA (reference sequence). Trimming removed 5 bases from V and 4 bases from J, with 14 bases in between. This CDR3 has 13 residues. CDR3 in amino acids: CSAWKGRGYGYTF. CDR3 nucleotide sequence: TGCAGTGCTTGGAAGGGCAGGGGCTATGGCTACACCTTC.

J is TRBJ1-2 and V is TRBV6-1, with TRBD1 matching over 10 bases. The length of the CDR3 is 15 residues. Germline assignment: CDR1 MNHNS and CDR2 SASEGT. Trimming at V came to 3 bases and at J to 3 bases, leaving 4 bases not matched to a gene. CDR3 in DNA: TGTGCCAGCAGTGACGCCGGGACAGGGGACTATGGCTACACCTTC. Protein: CASSDAGTGDYGYTF.

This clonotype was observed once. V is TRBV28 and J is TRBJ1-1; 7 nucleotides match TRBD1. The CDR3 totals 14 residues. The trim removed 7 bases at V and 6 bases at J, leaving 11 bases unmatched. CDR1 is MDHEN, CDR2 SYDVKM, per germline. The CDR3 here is CASTPGQVMAEAFF. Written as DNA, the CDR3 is TGTGCCAGCACTCCTGGACAGGTTATGGCTGAAGCTTTCTTT.

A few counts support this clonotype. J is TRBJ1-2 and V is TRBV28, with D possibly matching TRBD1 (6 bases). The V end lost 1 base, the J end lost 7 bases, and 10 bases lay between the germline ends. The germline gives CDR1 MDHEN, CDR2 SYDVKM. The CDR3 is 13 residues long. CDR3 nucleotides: TGTGCCAGCAGTTTATTGGTACAGGGTGGCTACACCTTC. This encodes CASSLLVQGGYTF.

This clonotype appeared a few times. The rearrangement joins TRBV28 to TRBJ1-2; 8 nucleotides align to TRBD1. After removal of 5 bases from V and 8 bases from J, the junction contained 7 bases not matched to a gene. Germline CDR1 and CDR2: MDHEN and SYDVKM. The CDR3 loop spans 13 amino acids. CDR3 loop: CASSLLRGLGYTF. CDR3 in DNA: TGTGCCAGCAGTCTCCTCAGGGGGCTAGGCTACACCTTC.

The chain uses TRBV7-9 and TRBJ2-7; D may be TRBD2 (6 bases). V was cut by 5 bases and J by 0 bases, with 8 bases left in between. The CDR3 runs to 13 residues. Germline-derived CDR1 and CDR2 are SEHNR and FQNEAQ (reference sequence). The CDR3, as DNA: TGTGCCAGCAGCGGGGACTTCTCCTACGAGCAGTACTTC. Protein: CASSGDFSYEQYF.

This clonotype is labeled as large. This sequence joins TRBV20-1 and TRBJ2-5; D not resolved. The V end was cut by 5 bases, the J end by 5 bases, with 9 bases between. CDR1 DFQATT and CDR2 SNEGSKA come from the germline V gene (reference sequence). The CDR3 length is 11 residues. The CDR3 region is CSAQRVETQYF. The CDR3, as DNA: TGCAGTGCTCAGCGCGTTGAGACCCAGTACTTC.

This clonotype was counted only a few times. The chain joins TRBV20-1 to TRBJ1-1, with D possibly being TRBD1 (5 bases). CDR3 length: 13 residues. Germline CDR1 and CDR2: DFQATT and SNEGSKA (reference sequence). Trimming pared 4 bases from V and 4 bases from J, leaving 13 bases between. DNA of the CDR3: TGCAGTGCTACGCCCAGGGTGGGCACTGAAGCTTTCTTT. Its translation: CSATPRVGTEAFF.

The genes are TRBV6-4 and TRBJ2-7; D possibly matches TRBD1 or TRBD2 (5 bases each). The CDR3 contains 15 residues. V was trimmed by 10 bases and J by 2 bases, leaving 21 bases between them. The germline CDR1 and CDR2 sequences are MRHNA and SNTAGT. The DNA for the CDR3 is TGTGCCAACCCGGGAAGGGACCCCGGGGCCTACGAGCAGTACTTC. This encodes CANPGRDPGAYEQYF.

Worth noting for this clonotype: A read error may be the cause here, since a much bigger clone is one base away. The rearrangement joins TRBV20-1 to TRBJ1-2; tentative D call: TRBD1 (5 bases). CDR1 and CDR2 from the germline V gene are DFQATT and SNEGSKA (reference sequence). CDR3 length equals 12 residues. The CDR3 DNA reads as TGCAGTGCCGCATACACAGGACGCGGCTGCACCTTC. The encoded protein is CSAAYTGRGCTF.

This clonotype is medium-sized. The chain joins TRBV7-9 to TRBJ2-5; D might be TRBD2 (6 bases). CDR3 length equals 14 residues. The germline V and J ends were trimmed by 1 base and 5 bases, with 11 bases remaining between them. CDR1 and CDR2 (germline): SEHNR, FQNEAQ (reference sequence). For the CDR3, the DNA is TGTGCCAGCAGCTTAGGGGGGGTCGGGGAGACCCAGTACTTC. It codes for CASSLGGVGETQYF.

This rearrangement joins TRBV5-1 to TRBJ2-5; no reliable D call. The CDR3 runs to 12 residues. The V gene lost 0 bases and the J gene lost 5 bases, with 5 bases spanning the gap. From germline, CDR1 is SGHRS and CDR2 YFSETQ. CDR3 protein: CASSLDGETQYF. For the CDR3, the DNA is TGCGCCAGCAGCTTGGACGGGGAGACCCAGTACTTC.

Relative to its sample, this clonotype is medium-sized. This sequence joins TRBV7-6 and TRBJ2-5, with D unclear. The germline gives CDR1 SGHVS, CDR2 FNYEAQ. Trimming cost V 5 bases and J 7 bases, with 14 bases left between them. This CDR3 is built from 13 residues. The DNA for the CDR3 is TGTGCCAGCAGCCCTACTCCAGTCGGGACCCAGTACTTC. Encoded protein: CASSPTPVGTQYF.

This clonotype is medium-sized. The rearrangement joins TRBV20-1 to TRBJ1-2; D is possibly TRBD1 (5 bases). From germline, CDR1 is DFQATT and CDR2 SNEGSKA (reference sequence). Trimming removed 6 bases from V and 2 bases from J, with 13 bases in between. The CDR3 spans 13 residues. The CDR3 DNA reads TGCAGTGCCATAGACAGCCTGAACTATGGCTACACCTTC. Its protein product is CSAIDSLNYGYTF.

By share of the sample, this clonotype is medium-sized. The CDR3 spells CASSRGYEQYF. In DNA form, the CDR3 reads TGTGCCAGCAGCCGGGGCTACGAGCAGTACTTC. This chain joins TRBV7-9 and TRBJ2-7; D possibly corresponds to TRBD2 (5 bases). V shed 5 bases and J shed 3 bases, with 5 bases lying between them. The CDR3 loop spans 11 amino acids. Germline CDR1 reads SEHNR; CDR2 reads FQNEAQ (reference sequence).

The CDR3, as DNA: TGTGCCAGTAGTCCGCCGCCAGGGCCTCAGCCCCAGCATTTT. Translating it yields CASSPPPGPQPQHF. The chain carries TRBV19 and TRBJ1-5; D perhaps matches TRBD1 (5 bases). V lost 5 bases and J lost 6, with 14 bases in between. This CDR3 comprises 14 residues. In germline, CDR1 is LNHDA, CDR2 SQIVND (reference sequence).

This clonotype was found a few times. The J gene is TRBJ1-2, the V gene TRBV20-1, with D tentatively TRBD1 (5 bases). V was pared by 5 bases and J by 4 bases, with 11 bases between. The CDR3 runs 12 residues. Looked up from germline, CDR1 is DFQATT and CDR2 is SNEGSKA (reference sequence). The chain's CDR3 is CSAQGVLYGYTF. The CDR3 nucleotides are TGCAGTGCTCAAGGGGTTCTCTATGGCTACACCTTC.

The CDR3 coding sequence is TGTGCCAGCAGCGTCCAACCCTGGGGGGAGCAGTACTTC. It translates to CASSVQPWGEQYF. The J gene is TRBJ2-7, the V gene TRBV7-3; the D call may be TRBD1 or TRBD2 (5 bases each). Germline loops: CDR1 SGHTA, CDR2 FQGTGA. The CDR3 is made up of 13 amino acids. V was clipped by 5 bases and J by 7 bases, with 15 bases between them.

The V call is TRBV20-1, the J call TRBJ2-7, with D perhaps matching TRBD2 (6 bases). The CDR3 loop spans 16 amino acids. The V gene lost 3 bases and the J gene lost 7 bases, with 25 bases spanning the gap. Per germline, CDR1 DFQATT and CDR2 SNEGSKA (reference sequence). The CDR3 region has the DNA TGCAGTGCTAGCCCAGGACTATCACAGACGGTGGGGGAGCAGTACTTC. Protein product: CSASPGLSQTVGEQYF.

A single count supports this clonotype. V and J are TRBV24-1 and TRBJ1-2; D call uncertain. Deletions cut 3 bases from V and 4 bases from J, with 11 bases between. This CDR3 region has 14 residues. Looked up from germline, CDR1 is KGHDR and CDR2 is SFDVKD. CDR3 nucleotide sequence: TGTGCCACCAGTGATAACGACGCTCCCTATGGCTACACCTTC. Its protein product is CATSDNDAPYGYTF.

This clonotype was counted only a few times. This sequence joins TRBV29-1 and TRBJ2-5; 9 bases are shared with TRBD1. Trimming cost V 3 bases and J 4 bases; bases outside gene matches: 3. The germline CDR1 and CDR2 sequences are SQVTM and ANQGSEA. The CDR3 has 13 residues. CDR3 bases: TGCAGCGTTGAGCCGGACAGGGGAGAGACCCAGTACTTC. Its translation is CSVEPDRGETQYF.

The CDR3 reads CAISRDRLTYEQYF. CDR3 nucleotides: TGTGCCATCAGCAGGGACAGGTTAACCTACGAGCAGTACTTC. The chain uses TRBV10-3 and TRBJ2-7; 8 bases match TRBD1. This CDR3 region has 14 residues. The junction had 6 bases not matched to a gene; V was cut back by 6 bases and J by 2 bases. Germline CDR1 reads ENHRY; CDR2 reads SYGVKD.

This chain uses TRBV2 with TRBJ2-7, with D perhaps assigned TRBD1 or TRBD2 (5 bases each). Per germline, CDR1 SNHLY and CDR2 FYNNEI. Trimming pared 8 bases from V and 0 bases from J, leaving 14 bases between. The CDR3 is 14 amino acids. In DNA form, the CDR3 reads TGTGCCAGCGTTGGGGCAGGGAGCTCCTACGAGCAGTACTTC. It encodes CASVGAGSSYEQYF.

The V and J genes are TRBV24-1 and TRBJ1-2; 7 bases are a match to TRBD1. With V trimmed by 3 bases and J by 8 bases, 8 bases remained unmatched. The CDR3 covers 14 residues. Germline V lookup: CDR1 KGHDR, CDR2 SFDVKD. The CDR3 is CATSDDRERWGYTF. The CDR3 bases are TGTGCCACCAGTGATGACAGGGAGCGGTGGGGCTACACCTTC.